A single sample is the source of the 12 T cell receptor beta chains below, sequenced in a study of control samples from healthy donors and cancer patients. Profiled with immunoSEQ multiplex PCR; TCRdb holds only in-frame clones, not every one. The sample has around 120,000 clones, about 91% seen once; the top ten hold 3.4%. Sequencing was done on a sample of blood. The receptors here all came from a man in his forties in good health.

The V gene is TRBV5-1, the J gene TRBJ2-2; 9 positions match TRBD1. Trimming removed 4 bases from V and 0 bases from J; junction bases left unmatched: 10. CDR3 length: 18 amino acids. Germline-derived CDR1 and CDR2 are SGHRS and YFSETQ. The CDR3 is CASSPKGGQGSNTGELFF. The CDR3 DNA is TGCGCCAGCAGCCCAAAGGGGGGACAGGGTTCGAACACCGGGGAGCTGTTTTTT. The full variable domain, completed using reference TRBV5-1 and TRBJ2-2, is KAGVTQTPRYLIKTRGQQVTLSCSPISGHRSVSWYQQTPGQGLQFLFEYFSETQRNKGNFPGRFSGRQFSNSRSEMNVSTLELGDSALYLCASSPKGGQGSNTGELFFGEGSRLTVL.

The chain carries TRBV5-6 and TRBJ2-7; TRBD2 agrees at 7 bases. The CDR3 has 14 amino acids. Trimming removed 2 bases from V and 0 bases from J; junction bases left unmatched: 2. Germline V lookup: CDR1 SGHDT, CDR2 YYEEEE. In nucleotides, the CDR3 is TGTGCCAGCAGCTTCCGGGACTACTCCTACGAGCAGTACTTC. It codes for CASSFRDYSYEQYF.

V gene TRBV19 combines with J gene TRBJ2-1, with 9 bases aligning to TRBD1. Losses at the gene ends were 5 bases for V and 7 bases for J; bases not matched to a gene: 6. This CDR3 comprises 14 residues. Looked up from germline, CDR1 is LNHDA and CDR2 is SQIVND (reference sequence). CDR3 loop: CASSPGQGFNEQFF. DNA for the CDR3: TGTGCCAGTAGTCCAGGACAGGGGTTTAATGAGCAGTTCTTC.

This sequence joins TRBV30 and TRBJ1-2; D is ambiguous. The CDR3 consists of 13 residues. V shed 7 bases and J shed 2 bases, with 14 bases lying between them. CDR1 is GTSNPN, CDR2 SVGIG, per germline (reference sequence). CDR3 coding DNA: TGTGCCTCTGCGCGACCCATGAACTATGGCTACACCTTC. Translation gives CASARPMNYGYTF.

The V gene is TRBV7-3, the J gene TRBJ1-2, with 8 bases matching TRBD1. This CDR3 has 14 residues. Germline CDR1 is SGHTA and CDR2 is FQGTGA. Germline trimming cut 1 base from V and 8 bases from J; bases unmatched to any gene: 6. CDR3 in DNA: TGTGCCAGCAGCTTAAATCAGGGGGCGCGGGGCTACACCTTC. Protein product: CASSLNQGARGYTF.

The CDR3 protein is CASSLTGYEQYF. The DNA of the CDR3 is TGTGCCAGCAGCTTGACAGGGTACGAGCAGTACTTC. This chain joins TRBV7-8 and TRBJ2-7; 7 bases fit TRBD1. Trimming at V came to 3 bases and at J to 4 bases, leaving 0 bases not matched to a gene. CDR1 SGHVS and CDR2 FQNEAQ come from the germline V gene. There are 12 residues in the CDR3.

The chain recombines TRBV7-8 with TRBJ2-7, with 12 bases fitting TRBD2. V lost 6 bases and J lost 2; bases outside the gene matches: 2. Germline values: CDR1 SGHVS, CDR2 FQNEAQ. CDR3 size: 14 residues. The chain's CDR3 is CASSRTSGTYEQYF. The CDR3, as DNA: TGTGCCAGCAGTCGGACTAGCGGGACCTACGAGCAGTACTTC. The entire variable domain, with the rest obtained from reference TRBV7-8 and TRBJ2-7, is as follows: GAGVSQSPRYKVAKRGQDVALRCDPISGHVSLFWYQQALGQGPEFLTYFQNEAQLDKSGLPSDRFFAERPEGSVSTLKIQRTQQEDSAVYLCASSRTSGTYEQYFGPGTRLTVT.

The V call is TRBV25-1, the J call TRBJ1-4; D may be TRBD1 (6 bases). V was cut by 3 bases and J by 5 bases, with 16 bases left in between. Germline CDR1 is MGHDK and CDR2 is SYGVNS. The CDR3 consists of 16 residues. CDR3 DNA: TGTGCCAGCAGTGAGGCGGGCGGGGGCGGCAATGAAAAACTGTTTTTT. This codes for CASSEAGGGGNEKLFF.

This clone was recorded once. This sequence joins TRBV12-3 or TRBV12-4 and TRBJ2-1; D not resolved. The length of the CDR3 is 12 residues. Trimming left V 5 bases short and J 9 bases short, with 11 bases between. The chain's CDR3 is CASSASAIEQFF. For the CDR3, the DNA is TGTGCCAGCAGTGCCTCCGCTATTGAGCAGTTCTTC.

CDR3 sequence (DNA): TGTGCCAGCAGTGAAGCGGCCGGGCCGACCGTAGAGTCAGATACGCAGTATTTT. It codes for CASSEAAGPTVESDTQYF. V usage is TRBV2 and J usage is TRBJ2-3; no clear D. The CDR3 extends over 18 amino acids. Trimming cost V 0 bases and J 4 bases, with 20 bases left between them. Looked up from germline, CDR1 is SNHLY and CDR2 is FYNNEI.

The CDR3 region is CASSLDRRAGQYF. The CDR3, as DNA: TGTGCCAGCAGCTTAGATAGGAGGGCGGGGCAGTACTTC. The genes are TRBV11-2 and TRBJ2-7; D may be TRBD2 (6 bases). Germline CDR1 is SGHAT and CDR2 is FQNNGV. Trimming took 0 bases from V and 9 from J, leaving 12 bases between them. CDR3 length: 13 amino acids.

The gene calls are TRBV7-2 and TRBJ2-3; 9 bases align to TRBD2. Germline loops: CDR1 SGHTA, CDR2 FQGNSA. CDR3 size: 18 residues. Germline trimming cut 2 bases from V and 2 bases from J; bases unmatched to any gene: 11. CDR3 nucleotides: TGTGCCAGCAGCTTACCCATCCTAGCGGGACCCTTCACAGATACGCAGTATTTT. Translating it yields CASSLPILAGPFTDTQYF.